The 28 T cell receptor beta chains presented below share a single source sample, sequenced in a study of OX40 agonist ivuxolimab in advanced cancers. Sequencing used immunoSEQ multiplex PCR; TCRdb keeps in-frame clones, though not all of them. The sample includes 57,000 or so clones, less than 90% of them seen just once. This material consisted of CD4+ or CD8+ T cells sorted from blood, taken in a trial of the OX40 agonist ivuxolimab. The receptors were sampled from an adult with an advanced solid tumor such as melanoma, head and neck, liver or kidney cancer.

On this clone itself: One junction end does not reproduce the germline sequence, and a read error may be involved. The V call is TRBV7-7, the J call TRBJ2-1; D remains unclear. The CDR3 is made up of 14 amino acids. Germline V gene lookup returns CDR1 SSHAT and CDR2 FNYEAQ (reference sequence). This CDR3 is CASSLGNSLDEQFF. The CDR3 region has the DNA TGTGCTAGCAGCTTAGGAAACAGTCTCGATGAGCAGTTCTTC.

J is TRBJ1-5 and V is TRBV28; 9 nucleotides line up with TRBD1. Germline V gene data show CDR1 as MDHEN and CDR2 as SYDVKM. The J segment lost 6 bases and the V segment lost 6 bases, leaving 15 bases of the junction unmatched. The CDR3 has 17 residues. The DNA for the CDR3 is TGTGCCAGCAGACCCTCCCCGGGACAGGGAGACGGTCAGCCCCAGCATTTT. Its protein product is CASRPSPGQGDGQPQHF.

CDR3 in amino acids: CASSIERDRAAESGYTF. The CDR3 DNA reads as TGTGCCAGTAGTATAGAACGGGACAGGGCCGCGGAGAGTGGCTACACCTTC. The chain uses TRBV19 and TRBJ1-2; TRBD1 aligns across 9 bases. After removal of 0 bases from V and 7 bases from J, the junction contained 12 bases not matched to a gene. Germline loops: CDR1 LNHDA, CDR2 SQIVND (reference sequence). The CDR3 sequence is 17 residues long. Full variable domain (outside the CDR3, taken from reference TRBV19 and TRBJ1-2): DGGITQSPKYLFRKEGQNVTLSCEQNLNHDAMYWYRQDPGQGLRLIYYSQIVNDFQKGDIAEGYSVSREKKESFPLTVTSAQKNPTAFYLCASSIERDRAAESGYTFGSGTRLTVV.

The chain links TRBV5-8 to TRBJ2-3; D possibly corresponds to TRBD1 (5 bases). The V end lost 6 bases, the J end lost 6 bases, and 14 bases lay between the germline ends. Germline assignment: CDR1 SGHTS and CDR2 YDEGEE. The CDR3 is 13 residues long. The CDR3 loop is CASTPPGIDTQYF. CDR3 bases: TGTGCCAGCACCCCTCCAGGGATCGATACGCAGTATTTT.

The V and J genes are TRBV28 and TRBJ2-1, with 8 positions matching TRBD1. The ends lost 1 base at V and 0 bases at J; junction bases unmatched: 11. The V gene's germline CDR1 is MDHEN and CDR2 SYDVKM. The CDR3 runs 19 residues. Here the CDR3 DNA reads TGTGCCAGCAGTTTATACCCTCTCTGGACAGGGAGCTCCTACAATGAGCAGTTCTTC. It is translated as CASSLYPLWTGSSYNEQFF.

The genes are TRBV18 and TRBJ2-6; D is perhaps TRBD1 (6 bases). V lost 5 bases to trimming and J lost 1 base, with 9 bases between them. CDR1 is KGHSH and CDR2 is LQKENI in the germline V gene. CDR3 length: 15 residues. DNA of the CDR3: TGTGCCAGCTCAAACAGGGTATCTGGGGCCAACGTCCTGACTTTC. Protein product: CASSNRVSGANVLTF.

This rearrangement joins TRBV6-1 to TRBJ1-3; possible D gene TRBD1, 5 bases. The CDR3 is 13 residues long. Germline loops: CDR1 MNHNS, CDR2 SASEGT. The V and J ends lost 6 bases and 6 bases respectively, with 12 bases between them. Here the CDR3 reads CASSQTVLNTIYF. The CDR3 coding sequence is TGTGCCAGCAGCCAGACAGTGCTAAACACCATATATTTT.

The chain uses TRBV11-2 and TRBJ2-7, with TRBD2 matching 9 bases. Trimming removed 0 bases from V and 3 bases from J; junction bases left unmatched: 3. Germline V gene data show CDR1 as SGHAT and CDR2 as FQNNGV. This CDR3 has 15 residues. CDR3 residues: CASSLETSGYYEQYF. CDR3 coding DNA: TGTGCCAGCAGCTTAGAAACTAGCGGGTACTACGAGCAGTACTTC. Complete variable domain (other parts from reference TRBV11-2 and TRBJ2-7): EAGVAQSPRYKIIEKRQSVAFWCNPISGHATLYWYQQILGQGPKLLIQFQNNGVVDDSQLPKDRFSAERLKGVDSTLKIQPAKLEDSAVYLCASSLETSGYYEQYFGPGTRLTVT.

The V gene is TRBV6-5, the J gene TRBJ1-3, with D uncertain. The V gene's germline CDR1 is MNHEY and CDR2 SVGAGI. The CDR3 is 14 amino acids. V was trimmed by 5 bases and J by 1 base, leaving 9 bases between them. DNA of the CDR3: TGTGCCAGCAGTCCGGAGCAATCTGGAAACACCATATATTTT. It translates to CASSPEQSGNTIYF.

This chain links TRBV19 with TRBJ2-3; no reliable D call. The V end lost 0 bases, the J end lost 0 bases, and 7 bases lay between the germline ends. Germline V lookup: CDR1 LNHDA, CDR2 SQIVND (reference sequence). CDR3 size: 15 residues. The CDR3 protein is CASSIDGRSTDTQYF. The CDR3 DNA sequence: TGTGCCAGTAGTATAGATGGACGGAGCACAGATACGCAGTATTTT.

This chain joins TRBV9 and TRBJ2-1; 12 bases align to TRBD2. The junction had 5 bases not matched to a gene; V was cut back by 3 bases and J by 4 bases. The germline V gene encodes CDR1 SGDLS and CDR2 YYNGEE. CDR3 length: 16 amino acids. Written as DNA, the CDR3 is TGTGCCAGCAGCGCTTACGGGACTAGCGGGTACAATGAGCAGTTCTTC. Translation gives CASSAYGTSGYNEQFF.

The V gene is TRBV2, the J gene TRBJ1-1, with no clear D. This CDR3 is 13 amino acids long. V lost 6 bases and J 1 base, leaving 9 bases between the germline ends. Looked up from germline, CDR1 is SNHLY and CDR2 is FYNNEI. For the CDR3, the DNA is TGTGCCAGCAGATTGGCTGAGAACACTGAAGCTTTCTTT. The encoded protein is CASRLAENTEAFF.

The rearrangement links TRBV5-4 to TRBJ1-3; unclear D gene. The CDR3 spans 15 residues. V was shortened by 4 bases and J by 2 bases, with 13 bases between the two germline ends. The germline V gene encodes CDR1 SGHNT and CDR2 YYREEE (reference sequence). The CDR3 is CASSVPEDPGNTIYF. DNA of the CDR3: TGTGCCAGCAGCGTACCAGAGGACCCTGGAAACACCATATATTTT.

The chain uses TRBV9 and TRBJ2-1; weak D call: TRBD1 (5 bases). With 2 bases removed from V and 4 bases from J, the gap between germline ends came to 13 bases. Germline-derived CDR1 and CDR2 are SGDLS and YYNGEE. CDR3 length equals 15 residues. CDR3 region: CASSVGQGLYNEQFF. The CDR3 DNA reads as TGTGCCAGCAGCGTCGGCCAGGGCCTTTACAATGAGCAGTTCTTC.

The chain links TRBV7-2 to TRBJ1-5; D is possibly TRBD1 (5 bases). CDR1 is SGHTA and CDR2 is FQGNSA in the germline V gene. The germline V and J ends were trimmed by 6 bases and 4 bases, with 16 bases remaining between them. The CDR3 runs to 15 residues. CDR3 nucleotide sequence: TGTGCCAGCAGTGCTGGGGGGAACTTTAATCAGCCCCAGCATTTT. It specifies CASSAGGNFNQPQHF.

This chain links TRBV14 with TRBJ2-7; D may correspond to TRBD1 or TRBD2 (5 bases each). CDR1 is SGHDN and CDR2 is FVKESK in the germline V gene. V was shortened by 3 bases and J by 3 bases, with 12 bases between the two germline ends. This CDR3 is built from 14 residues. This chain's CDR3 is CASSHPGRNYEQYF. The DNA of the CDR3 is TGTGCCAGCAGCCATCCGGGACGGAACTACGAGCAGTACTTC.

This chain joins TRBV28 and TRBJ1-5; 8 bases are a match to TRBD1. V gave up 2 bases and J gave up 3 bases; unmatched junction bases: 3. The germline V gene has CDR1 MDHEN and CDR2 SYDVKM. The CDR3 consists of 15 residues. The CDR3 nucleotides are TGTGCCAGCAGTTTACTCAGGGGGCCCAATCAGCCCCAGCATTTT. Its protein is CASSLLRGPNQPQHF.

The J gene is TRBJ1-2, the V gene TRBV7-3; no definite D call. The V and J ends lost 2 bases and 8 bases respectively, with 12 bases between them. Germline V gene data show CDR1 as SGHTA and CDR2 as FQGTGA. CDR3 length equals 13 residues. As DNA, the CDR3 is TGTGCCAGCAGCTTAGAGGCAGGCTTGGGCTACACCTTC. It specifies CASSLEAGLGYTF.

The V gene is TRBV28, the J gene TRBJ2-1; possible D gene TRBD1, 6 bases. This CDR3 comprises 16 residues. Germline V gene lookup returns CDR1 MDHEN and CDR2 SYDVKM. Trimming removed 1 base at V and 5 bases at J, with 15 bases between. The CDR3 nucleotides read TGTGCCAGCAGTTTATATAGTACAGGGTCCCACAATGAGCAGTTCTTC. Its protein is CASSLYSTGSHNEQFF.

This chain connects TRBV19 to TRBJ1-5, with 7 bases lining up with TRBD1. From germline, CDR1 is LNHDA and CDR2 SQIVND (reference sequence). The CDR3 is made up of 17 amino acids. The V segment lost 3 bases and the J segment 6 bases; nucleotides outside the gene matches: 14. The CDR3 DNA reads as TGTGCCAGTAGTATTTTGGGGCCGTGGCAGGGGGGTCAGCCCCAGCATTTT. As protein: CASSILGPWQGGQPQHF.

V is TRBV5-4 and J is TRBJ2-3; 9 nucleotides agree with TRBD1. CDR1 and CDR2 from the germline V gene are SGHNT and YYREEE (reference sequence). The trim removed 4 bases at V and 6 bases at J, leaving 3 bases unmatched. The CDR3 loop spans 13 amino acids. The CDR3 nucleotides are TGTGCCAGCAGCATAGACAGGGGGGATACGCAGTATTTT. Translation gives CASSIDRGDTQYF.

This chain connects TRBV2 to TRBJ1-1; no firm D call. V lost 6 bases and J 6 bases, leaving 14 bases between the germline ends. There are 13 residues in the CDR3. Germline CDR1 is SNHLY and CDR2 is FYNNEI. The CDR3 sequence is CASRRGARAEAFF. The CDR3 DNA follows: TGTGCCAGCAGGAGAGGAGCTCGGGCTGAAGCTTTCTTT.

CDR3 region: CASSFPGNHNEQFF. CDR3 nucleotide sequence: TGTGCCAGCAGTTTCCCCGGGAACCACAATGAGCAGTTCTTC. The gene calls are TRBV28 and TRBJ2-1, with TRBD2 as a possible D gene (5 bases). Germline V CDR1 and CDR2: MDHEN, SYDVKM. V was shortened by 3 bases and J by 5 bases, with 11 bases between the two germline ends. This CDR3 has 14 residues.

CDR3 sequence reads: CASRPGQSYGYTF. The CDR3 nucleotides read TGTGCCAGCAGACCGGGACAGAGCTATGGCTACACCTTC. The rearrangement links TRBV28 to TRBJ1-2; 7 nucleotides match TRBD1. Germline assignment: CDR1 MDHEN and CDR2 SYDVKM. V gave up 6 bases and J gave up 4 bases; unmatched junction bases: 5. The CDR3 has 13 residues.

This clone counts as medium-sized. The chain employs TRBV5-1 and TRBJ1-3; D might be TRBD1 (6 bases). Trimming pared 2 bases from V and 6 bases from J, leaving 18 bases between. The CDR3 length is 16 residues. Germline V CDR1 and CDR2: SGHRS, YFSETQ. CDR3 in amino acids: CASSLDIPGAENTIYF. The CDR3, as DNA: TGCGCCAGCAGCTTAGATATTCCAGGGGCGGAAAACACCATATATTTT. The full variable domain, completed using reference TRBV5-1 and TRBJ1-3, is KAGVTQTPRYLIKTRGQQVTLSCSPISGHRSVSWYQQTPGQGLQFLFEYFSETQRNKGNFPGRFSGRQFSNSRSEMNVSTLELGDSALYLCASSLDIPGAENTIYFGEGSWLTVV.

This chain uses TRBV28 with TRBJ2-5; a weak D match, TRBD1 (5 bases). This CDR3 is 14 amino acids long. Trimming shortened V by 2 bases and J by 1 base, and 8 bases separated the two germline ends. Germline CDR1 reads MDHEN; CDR2 reads SYDVKM. The CDR3 nucleotides are TGTGCCAGCAGTTTACCCAGGGTCCAAGAGACCCAGTACTTC. It translates to CASSLPRVQETQYF.

The chain employs TRBV10-2 and TRBJ2-3; D not resolved. This CDR3 region has 12 residues. Germline V CDR1 and CDR2: WSHSY, SAAADI. The V gene lost 4 bases and the J gene lost 6 bases, with 8 bases spanning the gap. CDR3 sequence (DNA): TGCGCCAGCAGTGGCTTGGCGGATACGCAGTATTTT. It encodes CASSGLADTQYF.

J is TRBJ2-3 and V is TRBV29-1; 10 nucleotides line up with TRBD2. Trimming at V came to 2 bases and at J to 1 base, leaving 6 bases not matched to a gene. The germline V gene has CDR1 SQVTM and CDR2 ANQGSEA. The CDR3 runs 16 residues. The CDR3 DNA reads as TGCAGCGTTGAACTGGCTAGCGGGAGAGGCACAGATACGCAGTATTTT. Its translation: CSVELASGRGTDTQYF.